The text below deals with one TCR beta chain. This sample stems from a study of blood T cell repertoires in COVID-19. Study-wide context: Nucleic acid was either cDNA or gDNA, and it came from T cells, B-cell-depleted T cells, or PBMCs.

Assay: immunoSEQ multiplex PCR; the TCRdb copy retains only in-frame clones and omits some. The table includes 150,000 to 200,000 clones, approximately 86% detected once. From germline, CDR1 is LNHDA and CDR2 SQIVND (reference sequence). Trimming left V 5 bases short and J 5 bases short, with 12 bases between. This CDR3 has 13 amino acids. The sequence derives from a man aged 50-60 years with active or convalescent COVID-19. V and J are TRBV19 and TRBJ1-2; a possible D gene is TRBD1 (6 bases). The sample comprised peripheral blood. The CDR3 DNA reads as TGTGCCAGTAGTCCGGCGGGGGCTTATGGCTACACCTTC. This gives the protein CASSPAGAYGYTF.